The 23 T cell receptor beta chains in this list originate from one sample, sequenced in a study of siplizumab effects on memory and regulatory T cells. TCRdb's table, derived via immunoSEQ multiplex PCR, lists solely in-frame clones and lacks some. The table includes about 120,000 clones, approximately 94% detected once. The sequenced material came from non-Treg CD4+ T cells sorted from blood. These receptor sequences come from a human donor in good health.

The chain uses TRBV7-9 and TRBJ1-2; possibly TRBD1 for D (5 bases). CDR1 SEHNR and CDR2 FQNEAQ come from the germline V gene (reference sequence). This CDR3 has 15 residues. The V end was cut by 5 bases, the J end by 4 bases, with 17 bases between. The CDR3 sequence is CASSQAGAVLYGYTF. For the CDR3, the DNA is TGTGCCAGCAGCCAAGCCGGGGCCGTCCTCTATGGCTACACCTTC. The variable domain in full, completed from reference TRBV7-9 and TRBJ1-2, reads DTGVSQNPRHKITKRGQNVTFRCDPISEHNRLYWYRQTLGQGPEFLTYFQNEAQLEKSRLLSDRFSAERPKGSFSTLEIQRTEQGDSAMYLCASSQAGAVLYGYTFGSGTRLTVV.

The chain is built from TRBV19 and TRBJ2-7, with D uncertain. Trimming stripped 3 bases from V and 6 bases from J, with 12 bases between. CDR3 length equals 13 residues. Germline values: CDR1 LNHDA, CDR2 SQIVND (reference sequence). CDR3 coding DNA: TGTGCCAGTAGTATGATGACACCCAGCGAGCAGTACTTC. Encoded protein: CASSMMTPSEQYF.

This chain links TRBV5-6 with TRBJ2-7, with 9 positions matching TRBD1. V trimming: 0 bases; J trimming: 2 bases; junction bases outside the gene matches: 3. The CDR3 sequence is 15 residues long. Germline lookup yields CDR1 SGHDT and CDR2 YYEEEE. The CDR3 DNA reads as TGTGCCAGCAGCTTGGCCGGGACAGGGACCTACGAGCAGTACTTC. Its translation: CASSLAGTGTYEQYF.

V usage is TRBV21-1 and J usage is TRBJ1-1. TRBV21-1 is given as a pseudogene. This CDR3 comprises 14 residues. The chain's CDR3 is CASSTRTSYTEAFF. For the CDR3, the DNA is TGTGCCAGCAGCACCCGAACGAGTTACACTGAAGCTTTCTTT.

The rearrangement uses TRBV19 and TRBJ1-1, with 9 bases fitting TRBD1. With 4 bases clipped from V and 3 bases from J, the junction kept 9 bases outside the gene matches. This CDR3 region has 16 residues. The germline gives CDR1 LNHDA, CDR2 SQIVND (reference sequence). CDR3 protein: CASSTGTGRGDTEAFF. As DNA, the CDR3 is TGTGCCAGTAGTACCGGGACAGGGAGAGGGGACACTGAAGCTTTCTTT.

V gene TRBV7-6 combines with J gene TRBJ2-1; no clear D gene. This CDR3 comprises 15 residues. Trimming took off 5 bases at V and 8 bases at J, with 19 bases between the two ends. In germline, CDR1 is SGHVS, CDR2 FNYEAQ. The CDR3 sequence is CASSIPYRSSHEQFF. The DNA for the CDR3 is TGTGCCAGCAGCATCCCATACCGCAGCAGTCATGAGCAGTTCTTC. The full variable domain, rest sourced from reference TRBV7-6 and TRBJ2-1, is GAGVSQSPRYKVTKRGQDVALRCDPISGHVSLYWYRQALGQGPEFLTYFNYEAQQDKSGLPNDRFSAERPEGSISTLTIQRTEQRDSAMYRCASSIPYRSSHEQFFGPGTRLTVL.

The genes are TRBV28 and TRBJ2-7; TRBD1 agrees at 7 bases. J was trimmed by 5 bases and V by 5 bases; bases with no gene match: 6. The CDR3 runs to 13 residues. CDR1 and CDR2 from the germline V gene are MDHEN and SYDVKM. The chain's CDR3 is CASSPPDRDEQYF. The CDR3 DNA reads TGTGCCAGCAGTCCCCCCGACAGGGACGAGCAGTACTTC.

The V and J genes are TRBV6-1 and TRBJ1-2; D gene unclear. The germline V and J ends were trimmed by 10 bases and 1 base, with 13 bases remaining between them. The CDR3 has 13 amino acids. CDR1 is MNHNS and CDR2 is SASEGT in the germline V gene. CDR3 in DNA: TGTGCCATGGGGATGGAGAATAACTATGGCTACACCTTC. Its translation is CAMGMENNYGYTF.

The V call is TRBV5-1, the J call TRBJ1-1; no definite D call. The CDR3 consists of 15 residues. Germline V lookup: CDR1 SGHRS, CDR2 YFSETQ. V lost 0 bases, J lost 7 bases, and 16 bases lay in between. The CDR3 bases are TGCGCCAGCAGCTTGGGTGGCACGACTCATGATGAAGCTTTCTTT. This sequence encodes CASSLGGTTHDEAFF.

V and J are TRBV5-6 and TRBJ2-5; 7 bases map to TRBD2. This CDR3 spans 17 amino acids. Germline CDR1 is SGHDT and CDR2 is YYEEEE. The V and J ends lost 3 bases and 5 bases, in that order; junction bases with no gene match: 16. The CDR3 loop is CASSSPGGSGVTETQYF. For the CDR3, the DNA is TGTGCCAGCAGCTCCCCCGGGGGGAGCGGGGTAACGGAGACCCAGTACTTC.

The chain employs TRBV18 and TRBJ2-5, with TRBD1 matching 7 bases. V lost 2 bases and J lost 5; bases outside the gene matches: 5. The V gene's germline CDR1 is KGHSH and CDR2 LQKENI. This CDR3 is 14 amino acids long. The DNA for the CDR3 is TGTGCCAGCTCACCAAAAGGGGGCGGTGAGACCCAGTACTTC. Its protein product is CASSPKGGGETQYF.

The chain employs TRBV7-9 and TRBJ1-1, with D hard to call. CDR1 and CDR2 from the germline V gene are SEHNR and FQNEAQ (reference sequence). V dropped 2 bases and J dropped 6 bases, with 13 bases sitting between them. The CDR3 consists of 14 residues. CDR3 sequence: CASSLQEVRSEAFF. As DNA, the CDR3 is TGTGCCAGCAGCTTACAGGAGGTGCGCTCTGAAGCTTTCTTT.

The chain joins TRBV2 to TRBJ1-1; D possibly corresponds to TRBD1 (6 bases). Germline assignment: CDR1 SNHLY and CDR2 FYNNEI. V was shortened by 5 bases and J by 3 bases, with 13 bases between the two germline ends. The CDR3 runs 14 residues. This CDR3 reads CASSFQGTYTEAFF. The CDR3 nucleotides are TGTGCCAGCAGTTTCCAGGGGACTTACACTGAAGCTTTCTTT.

Points on this clone: An end of the junction does not agree with germline; a read error may underlie this. V and J are TRBV5-6 and TRBJ2-2, with D maybe TRBD1 (6 bases). The germline V gene has CDR1 SGHDT and CDR2 YYEEEE. The CDR3 has 15 residues. The CDR3 DNA reads as TGTGCCAGCAGCCCCGAAACAGGGAACGCCGGGGAGCTGTTTTTT. Its translation is CASSPETGNAGELFF.

The gene calls are TRBV2 and TRBJ1-4, with D possibly TRBD1 on 6 matching bases. Germline V gives CDR1 SNHLY, CDR2 FYNNEI. This CDR3 spans 15 amino acids. V was pared by 0 bases and J by 7 bases, with 12 bases between. CDR3 region: CASSEALGGGEKLFF. CDR3 nucleotide sequence: TGTGCCAGCAGTGAAGCACTAGGGGGGGGTGAAAAACTGTTTTTT.

The chain links TRBV6-5 to TRBJ1-2; D remains ambiguous. The germline V and J ends were trimmed by 5 bases and 7 bases, with 11 bases remaining between them. Germline lookup yields CDR1 MNHEY and CDR2 SVGAGI. The CDR3 loop spans 12 amino acids. Written as DNA, the CDR3 is TGTGCCAGCAGTGAAAAGATTTTTGGCTACACCTTC. This translates into CASSEKIFGYTF.

The chain uses TRBV27 and TRBJ1-6, with TRBD1 matching 8 bases. The CDR3 is made up of 14 amino acids. The J segment lost 9 bases and the V segment lost 4 bases, leaving 5 bases of the junction unmatched. In germline, CDR1 is MNHEY, CDR2 SMNVEV (reference sequence). For the CDR3, the DNA is TGTGCCAGCAGTTCGGACAGGGAAGGTTCACCCCTCCACTTT. It yields the protein CASSSDREGSPLHF.

J is TRBJ1-1 and V is TRBV7-6, with 7 nucleotides matching TRBD1. The CDR3 spans 16 residues. Germline values: CDR1 SGHVS, CDR2 FNYEAQ. V dropped 2 bases and J dropped 2; count of bases not matched to a gene: 8. DNA for the CDR3: TGTGCCAGCAGCTTACTCACGGCAGGGGGAAACACTGAAGCTTTCTTT. Amino acid sequence: CASSLLTAGGNTEAFF.

The rearrangement joins TRBV15 to TRBJ2-1, with 11 nucleotides matching TRBD2. CDR1 and CDR2 from the germline V gene are LNHNV and YYDKDF (reference sequence). Germline trimming cut 3 bases from V and 7 bases from J; bases unmatched to any gene: 8. The CDR3 spans 16 residues. The CDR3 nucleotides read TGTGCCACCAGCAGGGCCGGACTAGCGGGTTCTAATGAGCAGTTCTTC. Protein product: CATSRAGLAGSNEQFF.

The V gene is TRBV7-9, the J gene TRBJ1-2; D remains unclear. Looked up from germline, CDR1 is SEHNR and CDR2 is FQNEAQ (reference sequence). This CDR3 spans 13 amino acids. V was trimmed by 0 bases and J by 8 bases, leaving 10 bases between them. For the CDR3, the DNA is TGTGCCAGCAGCTTAGCCCTTGGGAGAGGCTACACCTTC. Translation gives CASSLALGRGYTF.

The V and J genes are TRBV7-2 and TRBJ2-7; no firm D call. The CDR3 totals 13 residues. Deletions cut 5 bases from V and 4 bases from J, with 12 bases between. The germline CDR1 and CDR2 sequences are SGHTA and FQGNSA. CDR3 in DNA: TGTGCCAGCAGCCCGCGGACCGTTTACGAGCAGTACTTC. As protein: CASSPRTVYEQYF.

The V and J genes are TRBV13 and TRBJ2-2, with 7 bases identical to TRBD1. Germline V CDR1 and CDR2: PRHDT, FYEKMQ (reference sequence). V dropped 3 bases and J dropped 5; count of bases not matched to a gene: 9. The CDR3 has 16 amino acids. The CDR3 DNA reads as TGTGCCAGCAGCTTTGGTACAGGGGTCCGAACCGGGGAGCTGTTTTTT. Its translation: CASSFGTGVRTGELFF. Together with reference TRBV13 and TRBJ2-2, the CDR3 gives the full variable domain: AAGVIQSPRHLIKEKRETATLKCYPIPRHDTVYWYQQGPGQDPQFLISFYEKMQSDKGSIPDRFSAQQFSDYHSELNMSSLELGDSALYFCASSFGTGVRTGELFFGEGSRLTVL.

This rearrangement joins TRBV27 to TRBJ2-3, with TRBD2 identical over 11 bases. Germline lookup yields CDR1 MNHEY and CDR2 SMNVEV (reference sequence). V was clipped by 5 bases and J by 6 bases; unmatched bases: 7. The CDR3 length is 15 residues. CDR3 DNA: TGTGCCAGCAGTCAAATGAGACTAGCGGGGGATACGCAGTATTTT. Protein: CASSQMRLAGDTQYF.